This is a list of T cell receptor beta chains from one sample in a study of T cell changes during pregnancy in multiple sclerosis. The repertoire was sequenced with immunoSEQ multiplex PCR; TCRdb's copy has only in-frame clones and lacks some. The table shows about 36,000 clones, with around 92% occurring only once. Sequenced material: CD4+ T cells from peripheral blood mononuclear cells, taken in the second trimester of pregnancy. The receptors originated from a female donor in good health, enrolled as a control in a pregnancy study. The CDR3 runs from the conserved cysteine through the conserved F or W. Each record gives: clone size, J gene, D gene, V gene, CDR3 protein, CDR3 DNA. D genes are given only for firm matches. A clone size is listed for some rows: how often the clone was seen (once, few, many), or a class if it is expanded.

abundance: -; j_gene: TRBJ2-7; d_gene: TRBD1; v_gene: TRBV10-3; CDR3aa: CAISGDRGPSYF; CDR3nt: TGTGCCATCAGTGGTGACAGGGGGCCGAGTTACTTC
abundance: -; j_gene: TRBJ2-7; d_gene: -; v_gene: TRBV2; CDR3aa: CASSLSSYEQYF; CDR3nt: TGTGCCAGCAGTCTCAGCTCCTACGAGCAGTACTTC
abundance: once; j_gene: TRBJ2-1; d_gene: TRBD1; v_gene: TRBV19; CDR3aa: CASHRQGVDEQFF; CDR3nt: TGTGCCAGTCATAGACAGGGGGTCGATGAGCAGTTCTTC
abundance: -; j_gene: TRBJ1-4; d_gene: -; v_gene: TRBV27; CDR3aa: CASSPGTDYAKLFF; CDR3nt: TGTGCCAGCAGCCCCGGGACGGACTACGCAAAACTGTTTTTT
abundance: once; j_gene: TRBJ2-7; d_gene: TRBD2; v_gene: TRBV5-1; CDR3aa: CASSFSGSPEQYF; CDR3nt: TGCGCCAGCAGCTTTAGCGGGAGTCCCGAGCAGTACTTC
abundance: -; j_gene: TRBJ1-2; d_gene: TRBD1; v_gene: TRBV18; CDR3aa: CASSPNGGGQANNGYTF; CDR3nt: TGTGCCAGCTCACCTAATGGGGGAGGACAGGCAAATAATGGCTACACCTTC
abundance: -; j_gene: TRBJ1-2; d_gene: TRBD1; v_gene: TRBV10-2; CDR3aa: CASSWDRESRGYTF; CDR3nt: TGCGCCAGCAGCTGGGACAGGGAATCGAGAGGCTACACCTTC
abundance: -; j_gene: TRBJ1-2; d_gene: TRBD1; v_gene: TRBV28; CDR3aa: CASSPYQMRDRKNYGYTF; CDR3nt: TGTGCCAGCAGTCCCTATCAGATGCGGGACAGGAAAAACTATGGCTACACCTTC
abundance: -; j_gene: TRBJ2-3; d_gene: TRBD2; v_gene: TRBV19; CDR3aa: CASKGLARHSSTDTQYF; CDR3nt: TGTGCCAGTAAGGGACTAGCAAGGCACTCTAGCACAGATACGCAGTATTTT
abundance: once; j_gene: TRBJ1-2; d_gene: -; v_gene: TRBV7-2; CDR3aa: CASSLGGDSYGYTF; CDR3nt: TGTGCCAGCAGCTTAGGGGGGGATAGCTATGGCTACACCTTC
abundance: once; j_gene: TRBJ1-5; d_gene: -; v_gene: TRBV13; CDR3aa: CASSSDRTGPQHF; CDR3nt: TGTGCCAGCAGCTCGGACAGAACCGGGCCCCAGCATTTT
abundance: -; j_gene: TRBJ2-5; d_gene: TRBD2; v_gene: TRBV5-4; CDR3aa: CASSFGGEETQYF; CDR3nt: TGTGCCAGCAGTTTTGGGGGGGAAGAGACCCAGTACTTC
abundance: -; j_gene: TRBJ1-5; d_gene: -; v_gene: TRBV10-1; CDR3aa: CASSPAGNQPQHF; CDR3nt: TGCGCCAGCAGTCCAGCGGGCAATCAGCCCCAGCATTTT
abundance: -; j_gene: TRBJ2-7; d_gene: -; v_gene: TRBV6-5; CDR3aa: CASKPDPAQGQYF; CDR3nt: TGTGCCAGCAAACCCGACCCGGCCCAGGGGCAGTACTTC
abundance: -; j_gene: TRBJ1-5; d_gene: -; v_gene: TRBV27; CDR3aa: CASSLEQGIGQPQHF; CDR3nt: TGTGCCAGCAGTCTAGAACAGGGCATAGGTCAGCCCCAGCATTTT
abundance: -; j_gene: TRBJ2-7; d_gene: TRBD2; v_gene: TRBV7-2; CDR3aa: CASSLRPSGSFYEQYF; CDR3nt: TGTGCCAGCAGCTTAAGGCCTAGCGGGAGTTTCTACGAGCAGTACTTC
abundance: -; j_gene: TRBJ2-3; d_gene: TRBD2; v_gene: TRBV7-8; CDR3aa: CASSLLAGVQDTQYF; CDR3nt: TGTGCCAGCAGCTTACTAGCGGGGGTGCAGGATACGCAGTATTTT
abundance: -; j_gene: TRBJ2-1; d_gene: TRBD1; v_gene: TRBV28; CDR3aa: CASRDRDHQSRRSYNEQFF; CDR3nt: TGTGCCAGCAGGGACAGGGATCACCAAAGCCGGAGGTCCTACAATGAGCAGTTCTTC
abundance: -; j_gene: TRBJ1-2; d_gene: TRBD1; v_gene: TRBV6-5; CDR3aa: CASSAGTVYGYTF; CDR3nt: TGTGCCAGCAGTGCCGGGACAGTGTATGGCTACACCTTC
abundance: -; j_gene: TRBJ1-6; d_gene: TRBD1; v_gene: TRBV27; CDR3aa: CASRRQGIDSPLHF; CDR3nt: TGTGCCAGCAGGAGACAGGGAATTGATTCACCCCTCCACTTT
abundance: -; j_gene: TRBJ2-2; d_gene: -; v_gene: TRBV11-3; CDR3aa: CASSRGGTANTGELFF; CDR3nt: TGTGCCAGCAGCCGGGGCGGGACAGCGAACACCGGGGAGCTGTTTTTT
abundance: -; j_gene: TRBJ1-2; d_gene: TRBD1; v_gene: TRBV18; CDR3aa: CASSPRTGVNYGYTF; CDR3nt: TGTGCCAGCTCACCTAGGACAGGAGTTAACTATGGCTACACCTTC
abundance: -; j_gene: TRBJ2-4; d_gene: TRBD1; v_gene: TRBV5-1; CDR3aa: CASSLDWGQGASKNIQYF; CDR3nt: TGCGCCAGCAGCTTGGATTGGGGACAGGGGGCGTCCAAAAACATTCAGTACTTC
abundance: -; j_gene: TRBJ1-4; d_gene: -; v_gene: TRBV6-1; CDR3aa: CASSGGGARKEKLFF; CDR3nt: TGTGCCAGCAGTGGGGGAGGAGCGAGGAAGGAAAAACTGTTTTTT
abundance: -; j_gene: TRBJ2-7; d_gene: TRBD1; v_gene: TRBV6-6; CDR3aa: CASSYLGQGAYEQYF; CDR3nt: TGTGCCAGCAGTTACTTGGGACAGGGGGCCTACGAGCAGTACTTC
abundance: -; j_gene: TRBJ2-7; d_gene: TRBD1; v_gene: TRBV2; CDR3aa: CASKTGLSSYEQYF; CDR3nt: TGTGCCTCAAAGACAGGGCTAAGCTCCTACGAGCAGTACTTC
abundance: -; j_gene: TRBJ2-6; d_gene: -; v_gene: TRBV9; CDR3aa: CASSVESTGANVLTF; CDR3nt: TGTGCCAGCAGCGTAGAAAGCACTGGGGCCAACGTCCTGACTTTC
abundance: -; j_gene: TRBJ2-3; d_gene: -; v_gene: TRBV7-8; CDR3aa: CASSSGSHRTDTQYF; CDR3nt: TGTGCCAGCAGCTCGGGGTCCCACCGGACAGATACGCAGTATTTT
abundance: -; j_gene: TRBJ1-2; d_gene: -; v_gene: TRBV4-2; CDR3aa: CASSQDRGGYGYTF; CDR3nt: TGTGCCAGCAGCCAAGATAGAGGGGGCTATGGCTACACCTTC